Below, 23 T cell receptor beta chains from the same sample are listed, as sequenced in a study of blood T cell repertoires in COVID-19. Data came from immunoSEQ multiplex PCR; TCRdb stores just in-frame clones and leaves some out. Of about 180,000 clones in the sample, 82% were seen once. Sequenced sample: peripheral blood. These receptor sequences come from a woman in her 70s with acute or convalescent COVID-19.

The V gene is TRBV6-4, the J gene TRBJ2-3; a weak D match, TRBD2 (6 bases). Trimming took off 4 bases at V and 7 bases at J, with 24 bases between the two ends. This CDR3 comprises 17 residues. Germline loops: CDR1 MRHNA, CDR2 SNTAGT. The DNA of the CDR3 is TGTGCCAGCAGTGCGTCCCCTCAGGGAGGAGGTCAGAATACGCAGTATTTT. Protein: CASSASPQGGGQNTQYF.

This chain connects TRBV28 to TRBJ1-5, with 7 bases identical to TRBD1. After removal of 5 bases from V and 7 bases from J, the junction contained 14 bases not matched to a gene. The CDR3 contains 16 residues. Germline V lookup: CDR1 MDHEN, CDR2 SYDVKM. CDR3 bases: TGTGCCAGCAGTATTCTCTGGACAGGAGAGGGGCAGCCCCAGCATTTT. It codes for CASSILWTGEGQPQHF.

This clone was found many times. CDR3 nucleotides: TGCGCCAGCAGCTCCGGGACAGGGTCCTACGAGCAGTACTTC. It codes for CASSSGTGSYEQYF. This chain joins TRBV5-1 and TRBJ2-7; 9 bases are a match to TRBD1. The V gene's germline CDR1 is SGHRS and CDR2 YFSETQ. V lost 3 bases, J lost 1 base, and 2 bases stayed unmatched. CDR3 length: 14 residues.

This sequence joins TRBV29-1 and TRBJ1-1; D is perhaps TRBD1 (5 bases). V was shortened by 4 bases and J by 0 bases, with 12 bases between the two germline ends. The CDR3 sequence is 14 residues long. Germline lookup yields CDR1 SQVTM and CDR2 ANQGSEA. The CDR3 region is CSVGQGGMNTEAFF. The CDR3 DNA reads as TGCAGCGTTGGTCAGGGAGGAATGAACACTGAAGCTTTCTTT.

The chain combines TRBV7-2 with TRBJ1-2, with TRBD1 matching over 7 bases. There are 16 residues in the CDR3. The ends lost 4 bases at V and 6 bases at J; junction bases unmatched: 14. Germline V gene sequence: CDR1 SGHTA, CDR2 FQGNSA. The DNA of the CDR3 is TGTGCCAGCAGCTCAAACGGACCAGGGACAGATAATGGCTACACCTTC. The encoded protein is CASSSNGPGTDNGYTF.

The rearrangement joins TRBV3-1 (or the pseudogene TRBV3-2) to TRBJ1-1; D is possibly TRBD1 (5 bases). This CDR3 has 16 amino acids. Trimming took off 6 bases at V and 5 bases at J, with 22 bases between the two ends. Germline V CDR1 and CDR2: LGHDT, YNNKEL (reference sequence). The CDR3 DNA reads TGTGCCAGCAGTACATTGTGGGACTCTGGGGGTACTGAAGCTTTCTTT. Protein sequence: CASSTLWDSGGTEAFF.

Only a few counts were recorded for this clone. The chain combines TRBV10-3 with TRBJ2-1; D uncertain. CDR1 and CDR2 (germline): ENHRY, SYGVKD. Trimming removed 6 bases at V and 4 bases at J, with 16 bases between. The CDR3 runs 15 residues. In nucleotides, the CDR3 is TGTGCCATCAGCCGGCCTTTAAGACAATACAATGAGCAGTTCTTC. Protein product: CAISRPLRQYNEQFF.

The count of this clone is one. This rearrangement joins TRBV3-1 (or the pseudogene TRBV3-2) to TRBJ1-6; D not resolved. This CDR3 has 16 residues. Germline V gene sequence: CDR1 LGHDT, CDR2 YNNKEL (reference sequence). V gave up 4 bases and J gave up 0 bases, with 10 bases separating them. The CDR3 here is CASSPRAGSYNSPLHF. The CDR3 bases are TGTGCCAGCAGCCCGAGAGCGGGCTCCTATAATTCACCCCTCCACTTT.

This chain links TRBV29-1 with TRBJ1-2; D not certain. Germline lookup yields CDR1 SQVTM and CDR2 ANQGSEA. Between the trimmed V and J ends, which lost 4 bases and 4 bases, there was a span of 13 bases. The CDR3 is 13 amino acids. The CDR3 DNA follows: TGCAGCGTTGGCAGGAAGGCACCCTATGGCTACACCTTC. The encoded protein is CSVGRKAPYGYTF.

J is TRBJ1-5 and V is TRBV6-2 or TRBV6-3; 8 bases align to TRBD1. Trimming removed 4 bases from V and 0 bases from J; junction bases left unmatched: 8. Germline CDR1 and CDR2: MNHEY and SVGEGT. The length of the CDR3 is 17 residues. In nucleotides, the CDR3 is TGTGCCAGCAGTTCAGGACAGGGCCCTTATAGCAATCAGCCCCAGCATTTT. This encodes CASSSGQGPYSNQPQHF.

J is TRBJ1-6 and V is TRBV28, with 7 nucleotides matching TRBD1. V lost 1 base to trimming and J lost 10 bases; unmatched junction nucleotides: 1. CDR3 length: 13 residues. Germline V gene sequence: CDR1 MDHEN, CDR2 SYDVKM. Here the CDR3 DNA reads TGTGCCAGCAGTTTATTAGGGGGCTCACCCCTCCACTTT. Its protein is CASSLLGGSPLHF.

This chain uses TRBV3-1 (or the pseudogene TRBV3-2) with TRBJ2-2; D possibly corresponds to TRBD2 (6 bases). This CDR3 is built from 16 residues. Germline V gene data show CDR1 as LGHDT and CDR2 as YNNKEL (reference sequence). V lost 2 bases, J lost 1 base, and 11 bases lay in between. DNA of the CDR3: TGTGCCAGCAGCCAAAGGGAGGAAGGGAACACCGGGGAGCTGTTTTTT. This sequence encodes CASSQREEGNTGELFF.

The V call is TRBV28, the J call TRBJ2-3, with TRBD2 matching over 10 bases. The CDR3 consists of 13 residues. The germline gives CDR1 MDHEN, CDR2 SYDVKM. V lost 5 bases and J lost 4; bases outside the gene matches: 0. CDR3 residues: CASSTSGADTQYF. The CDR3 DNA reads TGTGCCAGCAGTACTAGCGGGGCAGATACGCAGTATTTT. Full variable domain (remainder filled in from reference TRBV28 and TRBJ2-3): DVKVTQSSRYLVKRTGEKVFLECVQDMDHENMFWYRQDPGLGLRLIYFSYDVKMKEKGDIPEGYSVSREKKERFSLILESASTNQTSMYLCASSTSGADTQYFGPGTRLTVL.

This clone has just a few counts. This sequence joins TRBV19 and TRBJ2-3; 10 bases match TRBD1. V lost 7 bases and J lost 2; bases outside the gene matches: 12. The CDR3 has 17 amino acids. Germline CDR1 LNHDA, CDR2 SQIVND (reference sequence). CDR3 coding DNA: TGTGCCAGTACTAGAAACTCCGGGACAGGGGTCACAGATACGCAGTATTTT. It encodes CASTRNSGTGVTDTQYF. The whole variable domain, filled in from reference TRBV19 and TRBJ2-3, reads DGGITQSPKYLFRKEGQNVTLSCEQNLNHDAMYWYRQDPGQGLRLIYYSQIVNDFQKGDIAEGYSVSREKKESFPLTVTSAQKNPTAFYLCASTRNSGTGVTDTQYFGPGTRLTVL.

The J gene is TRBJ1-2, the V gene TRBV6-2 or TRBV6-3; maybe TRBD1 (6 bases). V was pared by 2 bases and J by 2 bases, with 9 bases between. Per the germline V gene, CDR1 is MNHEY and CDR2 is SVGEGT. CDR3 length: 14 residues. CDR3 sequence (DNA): TGTGCCAGCAGTTACGGACAGACGAACTATGGCTACACCTTC. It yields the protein CASSYGQTNYGYTF.

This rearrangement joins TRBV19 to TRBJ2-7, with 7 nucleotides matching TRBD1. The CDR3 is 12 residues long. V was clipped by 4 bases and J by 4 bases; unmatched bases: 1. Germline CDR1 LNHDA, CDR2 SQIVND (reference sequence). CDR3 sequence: CASSRGQYEQYF. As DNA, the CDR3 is TGTGCCAGTAGTAGGGGACAGTACGAGCAGTACTTC. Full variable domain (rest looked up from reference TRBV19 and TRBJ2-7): DGGITQSPKYLFRKEGQNVTLSCEQNLNHDAMYWYRQDPGQGLRLIYYSQIVNDFQKGDIAEGYSVSREKKESFPLTVTSAQKNPTAFYLCASSRGQYEQYFGPGTRLTVT.

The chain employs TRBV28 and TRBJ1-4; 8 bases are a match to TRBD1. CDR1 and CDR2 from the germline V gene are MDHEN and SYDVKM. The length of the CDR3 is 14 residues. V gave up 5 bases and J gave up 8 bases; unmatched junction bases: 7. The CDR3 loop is CASSGRGLGEKLFF. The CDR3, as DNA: TGTGCCAGCAGTGGCAGGGGGCTTGGGGAAAAACTGTTTTTT.

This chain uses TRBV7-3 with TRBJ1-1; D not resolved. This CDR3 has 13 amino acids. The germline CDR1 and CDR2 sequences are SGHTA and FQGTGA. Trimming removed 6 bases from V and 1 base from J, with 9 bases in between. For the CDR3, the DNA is TGTGCCAGCAGTGCCACAAGGAACACTGAAGCTTTCTTT. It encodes CASSATRNTEAFF. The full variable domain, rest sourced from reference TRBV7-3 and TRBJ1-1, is GAGVSQTPSNKVTEKGKYVELRCDPISGHTALYWYRQSLGQGPEFLIYFQGTGAADDSGLPNDRFFAVRPEGSVSTLKIQRTERGDSAVYLCASSATRNTEAFFGQGTRLTVV.

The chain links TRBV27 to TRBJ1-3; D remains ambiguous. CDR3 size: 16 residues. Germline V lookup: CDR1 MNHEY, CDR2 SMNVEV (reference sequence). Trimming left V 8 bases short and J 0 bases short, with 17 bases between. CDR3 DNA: TGTGCCAGCTCAATCCACGGAGGGTTCTCTGGAAACACCATATATTTT. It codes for CASSIHGGFSGNTIYF.

The CDR3 nucleotides are TGTGCCAGCAGTATACAGGGTTCCTATGGCTACACCTTC. Residues: CASSIQGSYGYTF. This chain links TRBV6-5 with TRBJ1-2; D may be TRBD1 (6 bases). From germline, CDR1 is MNHEY and CDR2 SVGAGI. Trimming removed 5 bases at V and 4 bases at J, with 11 bases between. This CDR3 has 13 amino acids.

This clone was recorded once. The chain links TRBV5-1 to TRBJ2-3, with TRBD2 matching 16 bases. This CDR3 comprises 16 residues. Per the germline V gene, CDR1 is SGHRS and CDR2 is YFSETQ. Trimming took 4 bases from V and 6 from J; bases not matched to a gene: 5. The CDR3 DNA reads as TGCGCCAGCAGCCCGGGACTAGCGGGGGGGCAGGATACGCAGTATTTT. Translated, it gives CASSPGLAGGQDTQYF.

CDR3 in DNA: TGTGCCTGGAGTGCCGGGGAGTGGGTGATTGGCTACACCTTC. Protein sequence: CAWSAGEWVIGYTF. The rearrangement links TRBV30 to TRBJ1-2; D remains ambiguous. Trimming took off 1 base at V and 7 bases at J, with 16 bases between the two ends. CDR3 length: 14 residues. Germline loops: CDR1 GTSNPN, CDR2 SVGIG (reference sequence).

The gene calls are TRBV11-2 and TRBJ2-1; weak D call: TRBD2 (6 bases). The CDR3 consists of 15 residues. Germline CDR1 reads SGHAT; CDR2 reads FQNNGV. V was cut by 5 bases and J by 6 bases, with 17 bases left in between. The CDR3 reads CASSRKGLSGNEQFF. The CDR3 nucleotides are TGTGCCAGCAGCCGTAAAGGACTATCGGGCAATGAGCAGTTCTTC.